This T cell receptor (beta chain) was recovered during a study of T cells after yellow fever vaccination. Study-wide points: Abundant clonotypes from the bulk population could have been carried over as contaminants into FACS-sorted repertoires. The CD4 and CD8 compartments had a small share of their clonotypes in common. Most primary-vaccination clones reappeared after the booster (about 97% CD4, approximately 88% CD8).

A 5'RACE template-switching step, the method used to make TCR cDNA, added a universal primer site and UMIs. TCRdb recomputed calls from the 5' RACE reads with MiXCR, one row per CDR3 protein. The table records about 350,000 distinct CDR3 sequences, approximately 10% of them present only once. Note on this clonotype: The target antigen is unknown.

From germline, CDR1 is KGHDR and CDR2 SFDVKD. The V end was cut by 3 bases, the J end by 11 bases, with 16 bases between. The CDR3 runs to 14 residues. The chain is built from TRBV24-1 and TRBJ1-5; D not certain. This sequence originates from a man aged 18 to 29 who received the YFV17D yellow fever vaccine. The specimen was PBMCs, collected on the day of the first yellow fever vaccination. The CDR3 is CATSDTTTRWAQHF. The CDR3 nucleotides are TGTGCCACCAGTGATACTACTACTAGGTGGGCCCAGCATTTT.